This passage covers 21 T cell receptor beta chains from one sample sequenced in a study of cytomegalovirus exposure and HLA in healthy donors. Primers: 60 Vbeta forward and 13 Jbeta reverse. Profiling relied on immunoSEQ multiplex PCR, and the TCRdb table lists in-frame clones only, not all of them. The sample shows 150,000 or so clones, just under 75% of them seen only once. Sequences were obtained from PBMCs. Receptor source: a woman aged 18-29 years in good health and CMV-seronegative.

Points on this clone: Because the CDR3's place on the DNA is in doubt, the DNA is left out and the CDR3 is given as listed by TCRdb. V gene TRBV6-6 combines with J gene TRBJ1-1; no DNA check was done on the table's D call, TRBD1. The CDR3 has 15 amino acids, counting both end residues. From germline, CDR1 is MNHNY and CDR2 SVGAGI (reference sequence). The CDR3 loop reads CASSTSTGKNTEAFF.

This rearrangement joins TRBV7-8 to TRBJ1-3; D not certain. This CDR3 is 15 amino acids long. The V end was cut by 6 bases, the J end by 0 bases, with 12 bases between. CDR1 and CDR2 (germline): SGHVS, FQNEAQ. The CDR3 sequence is CASSPSSFSGNTIYF. CDR3 bases: TGTGCCAGCAGTCCCTCTTCCTTCTCTGGAAACACCATATATTTT.

The chain carries TRBV10-3 and TRBJ1-4; D gene unclear. The CDR3 has 12 amino acids. The germline CDR1 and CDR2 sequences are ENHRY and SYGVKD. V was pared by 0 bases and J by 7 bases, with 3 bases between. The CDR3: CAISESAEKLFF. CDR3 nucleotides: TGTGCCATCAGTGAGTCGGCTGAAAAACTGTTTTTT.

J is TRBJ2-7 and V is TRBV7-2, with no clear D. Germline V gene sequence: CDR1 SGHTA, CDR2 FQGNSA. V shed 0 bases and J shed 0 bases, with 9 bases lying between them. The CDR3 has 15 residues. The CDR3 here is CASSLAGPGSYEQYV. The CDR3, as DNA: TGTGCCAGCAGCTTAGCGGGCCCCGGCTCCTACGAGCAGTACGTC.

The chain uses TRBV6-5 and TRBJ1-1; weak D call: TRBD1 (5 bases). The CDR3 has 14 amino acids. Deletions cut 3 bases from V and 6 bases from J, with 14 bases between. CDR1 and CDR2 from the germline V gene are MNHEY and SVGAGI. The CDR3 loop reads CASSYRRRDPEAFF. The CDR3 DNA reads as TGTGCCAGCAGTTATCGAAGGAGGGACCCTGAAGCTTTCTTT.

The genes are TRBV7-2 and TRBJ1-1, with D tentatively TRBD1 (5 bases). Germline assignment: CDR1 SGHTA and CDR2 FQGNSA. V was shortened by 5 bases and J by 1 base, with 11 bases between the two germline ends. The CDR3 length is 14 residues. The CDR3 nucleotides read TGTGCCAGCAGCCGACAGTTTTCGAACACTGAAGCTTTCTTT. It is translated as CASSRQFSNTEAFF. Supplemented by reference TRBV7-2 and TRBJ1-1, the full variable domain reads GAGVSQSPSNKVTEKGKDVELRCDPISGHTALYWYRQSLGQGLEFLIYFQGNSAPDKSGLPSDRFSAERTGGSVSTLTIQRTQQEDSAVYLCASSRQFSNTEAFFGQGTRLTVV.

J is TRBJ2-7 and V is TRBV6-6; a weak D match, TRBD1 (6 bases). The germline V gene has CDR1 MNHNY and CDR2 SVGAGI (reference sequence). Trimming removed 3 bases from V and 6 bases from J, with 18 bases in between. The CDR3 runs to 15 residues. In DNA form, the CDR3 reads TGTGCCAGCAGTTATTCACCCGGACAGCGTTCCGAGCAGTACTTC. It codes for CASSYSPGQRSEQYF.

V and J are TRBV27 and TRBJ1-5; no clear D gene. Trimming shortened V by 2 bases and J by 6 bases, and 11 bases separated the two germline ends. The germline V gene encodes CDR1 MNHEY and CDR2 SMNVEV (reference sequence). CDR3 length: 14 amino acids. The CDR3 nucleotides read TGTGCCAGCAGTTTAAAAGGGAGGAGTCAGCCCCAGCATTTT. It codes for CASSLKGRSQPQHF.

This rearrangement joins TRBV7-9 to TRBJ2-5; the D gene is possibly TRBD2 (6 bases). V was trimmed by 1 base and J by 5 bases, leaving 14 bases between them. The CDR3 runs to 15 residues. Germline V gene data show CDR1 as SEHNR and CDR2 as FQNEAQ (reference sequence). CDR3 region: CASSLEGWGLETQYF. CDR3 DNA: TGTGCCAGCAGCTTAGAGGGGTGGGGACTGGAGACCCAGTACTTC.

V is TRBV7-9 and J is TRBJ2-7; 9 nucleotides align to TRBD1. CDR1 is SEHNR and CDR2 is FQNEAQ in the germline V gene (reference sequence). Trimming cost V 1 base and J 3 bases; bases outside gene matches: 1. The CDR3 has 14 amino acids. In nucleotides, the CDR3 is TGTGCCAGCAGCTTAGGGACAGGGGTCTACGAGCAGTACGTC. It is translated as CASSLGTGVYEQYV.

This chain joins TRBV5-4 and TRBJ2-7; 7 nucleotides line up with TRBD2. Germline assignment: CDR1 SGHNT and CDR2 YYREEE (reference sequence). There are 16 residues in the CDR3. V dropped 0 bases and J dropped 5; count of bases not matched to a gene: 11. Here the CDR3 reads CASSLAPWGGRDEQYF. The CDR3 DNA reads as TGTGCCAGCAGCTTGGCCCCGTGGGGGGGTAGAGACGAGCAGTACTTC.

V gene TRBV5-4 combines with J gene TRBJ2-5; D possibly corresponds to TRBD1 (5 bases). CDR3 length: 14 amino acids. Trimming cost V 5 bases and J 5 bases, with 16 bases left between them. Looked up from germline, CDR1 is SGHNT and CDR2 is YYREEE (reference sequence). CDR3 loop: CASSSGLFGETQYF. As DNA, the CDR3 is TGTGCCAGCAGTTCAGGGTTATTTGGGGAGACCCAGTACTTC.

V usage is TRBV14 and J usage is TRBJ2-1, with TRBD2 identical over 8 bases. Germline-derived CDR1 and CDR2 are SGHDN and FVKESK. The CDR3 is 15 amino acids. The V segment lost 4 bases and the J segment 2 bases; nucleotides outside the gene matches: 4. CDR3 protein: CASSPEREPYNEQFF. Written as DNA, the CDR3 is TGTGCCAGCAGCCCCGAGCGGGAGCCCTACAATGAGCAGTTCTTC.

Here the CDR3 reads CASSYGPRGRLNTEAFF. Written as DNA, the CDR3 is TGTGCCAGCAGTTACGGACCCAGGGGGCGACTGAACACTGAAGCTTTCTTT. This sequence joins TRBV28 and TRBJ1-1; 8 bases fit TRBD1. This CDR3 region has 17 residues. V was clipped by 4 bases and J by 0 bases; unmatched bases: 10. Germline CDR1 and CDR2: MDHEN and SYDVKM.

This clone was recorded once. This chain links TRBV11-3 with TRBJ2-7; the match to TRBD1 covers 9 bases. CDR3 size: 15 residues. With 0 bases clipped from V and 2 bases from J, the junction kept 2 bases outside the gene matches. Per germline, CDR1 SGHNT and CDR2 YENEEA. The CDR3 loop reads CASSLEGQGTYEQYV. Here the CDR3 DNA reads TGTGCCAGCAGCTTAGAGGGACAGGGAACCTACGAGCAGTACGTC.

The chain recombines TRBV30 with TRBJ2-2; D not certain. This CDR3 contains 12 residues. The V end lost 4 bases, the J end lost 0 bases, and 3 bases lay between the germline ends. Germline loops: CDR1 GTSNPN, CDR2 SVGIG (reference sequence). The CDR3 here is CAWTANTGELFF. CDR3 DNA sequence: TGTGCCTGGACAGCGAACACCGGGGAGCTGTTTTTT.

V and J are TRBV11-2 and TRBJ2-5, with 9 bases lining up with TRBD2. The ends lost 5 bases at V and 2 bases at J; junction bases unmatched: 12. CDR3 length: 17 amino acids. The germline V gene has CDR1 SGHAT and CDR2 FQNNGV. The CDR3 loop is CASSPAFLRGGQETQYF. The CDR3 DNA follows: TGTGCCAGCAGCCCCGCCTTTTTGCGGGGGGGACAAGAGACCCAGTACTTC.

In DNA form, the CDR3 reads TGTGCCAGCAGTTCCCGCCGCGGGGTATACACCTTC. Its protein is CASSSRRGVYTF. The chain is built from TRBV28 and TRBJ1-2; D remains unclear. Germline V lookup: CDR1 MDHEN, CDR2 SYDVKM. This CDR3 has 12 amino acids. Between the trimmed V and J ends, which lost 4 bases and 11 bases, there was a span of 14 bases.

The chain carries TRBV5-5 and TRBJ2-7; TRBD1 is a possible D gene (6 bases). Looked up from germline, CDR1 is SGHKS and CDR2 is YYEKEE (reference sequence). The V gene lost 1 base and the J gene lost 3 bases, with 11 bases spanning the gap. There are 14 residues in the CDR3. The CDR3 reads CASSLIGGHYEQYF. In DNA form, the CDR3 reads TGTGCCAGCAGCTTGATTGGGGGACACTACGAGCAGTACTTC.

This clone was counted only a few times. The V and J genes are TRBV29-1 and TRBJ2-5, with 9 bases that match TRBD2. CDR1 SQVTM and CDR2 ANQGSEA come from the germline V gene. The CDR3 is made up of 14 amino acids. Trimming removed 5 bases from V and 5 bases from J; junction bases left unmatched: 9. CDR3 nucleotide sequence: TGCAGCGTTCGCGTGGGACTAGCATATGAGACCCAGTACTTC. Its translation: CSVRVGLAYETQYF.

The rearrangement links TRBV19 to TRBJ2-1; TRBD2 aligns across 7 bases. The CDR3 covers 15 residues. The J segment lost 4 bases and the V segment lost 7 bases, leaving 10 bases of the junction unmatched. Looked up from germline, CDR1 is LNHDA and CDR2 is SQIVND (reference sequence). This CDR3 is CASTVNPGGYNEQFF. CDR3 nucleotide sequence: TGTGCCAGTACCGTAAACCCCGGGGGGTACAATGAGCAGTTCTTC.